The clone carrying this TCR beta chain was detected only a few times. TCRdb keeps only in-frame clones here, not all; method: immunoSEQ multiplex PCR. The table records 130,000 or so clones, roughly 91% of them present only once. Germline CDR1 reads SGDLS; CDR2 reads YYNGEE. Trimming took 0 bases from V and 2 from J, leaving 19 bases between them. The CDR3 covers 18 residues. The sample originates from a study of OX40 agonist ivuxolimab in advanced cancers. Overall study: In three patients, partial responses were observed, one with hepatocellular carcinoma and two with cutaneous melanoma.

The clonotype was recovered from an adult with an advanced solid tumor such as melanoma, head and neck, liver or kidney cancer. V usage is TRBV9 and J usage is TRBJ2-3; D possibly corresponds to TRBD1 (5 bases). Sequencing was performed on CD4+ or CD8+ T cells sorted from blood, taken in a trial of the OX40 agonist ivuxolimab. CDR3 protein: CASSVAVGLADSTDTQYF. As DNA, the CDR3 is TGTGCCAGCAGCGTAGCTGTGGGGCTTGCAGATTCCACAGATACGCAGTATTTT.